Listed here is a single TCR beta chain. Its antigen target is currently unknown. Base quality data are lacking; no much larger clone is found one base away. Taken from cysteine to phenylalanine, the CDR3 has 14 residues. Only CDR3 DNA is held: 42 bases, read in frame from base 1. Relative to germline, V is 2 bases shorter and J is 13 bases shorter, with 15 bases between their ends. From a lookup of the germline V gene, CDR1 and CDR2 are MNHEY and SVGAGI. The data belong to a study of CD8 T cells in ankylosing spondylitis (dated 2017 in TCRdb). Looking at the study overall: To find TCR variants linked to disease, the study profiled T cell receptor beta repertoires in ankylosing spondylitis patients and healthy donors. In total, the full study cohort was made up of 95 to 110 healthy donors and about two dozen ankylosing spondylitis patients. Samples of peripheral blood were taken, and for ankylosing spondylitis patients, synovial fluid was collected as well. What the authors observed across the whole study: The disease-linked clones were reported to be significantly enriched in matched synovial fluid samples from ankylosing spondylitis patients. Some motif variants were previously reported in synovial fluid and blood of reactive arthritis patients, suggesting common disease-initiation mechanisms. The disease-linked clones showed a CD8+ phenotype and occurred at relatively low frequencies in peripheral blood. A TCR beta motif made up of several highly homologous amino acid variants appeared to be characteristic of blood from ankylosing spondylitis patients.

The run used an Illumina HiSeq 2500. Quantitative 5'-RACE with molecular barcodes was used to prepare TCR beta libraries. As for the original processing: A new computational method based on a probabilistic model of VDJ rearrangement was used to identify disease-linked TCR variants. Clones were called with MiXCR by TCRdb after fastp trimmed the public reads at Q25, and only in-frame beta chains were retained. Each CDR3 protein gets just one entry, which takes the most common genes and DNA from the rows behind it. The V and J calls shown here were made by TCRdb, not taken from the authors' results. The table for this sample lists some 840,000 distinct CDR3 sequences; approximately 10% of them were counted only once. 0.51% of the sample is taken by the ten largest.

The TCR originated in a male donor with ankylosing spondylitis. The rearrangement combines TRBV6-5 with TRBJ1-6; no D gene can be assigned with confidence. Sequenced input: blood, either unsorted or a sorted T cell fraction (not recorded which). The DNA is TGTGCCAGCAGTTACACGGATGGGTCGTCTCCCCTCCACTTT. The encoded protein is CASSYTDGSSPLHF.